The TCR beta chain under discussion was sequenced for a study of blood T cell repertoires in COVID-19. Study information: Nucleic acid was either cDNA or gDNA, and it came from T cells, B-cell-depleted T cells, or PBMCs.

This clone was recorded only once. Assay used: immunoSEQ multiplex PCR; TCRdb lists only in-frame clones, some missing. The table has more than 110,000 clones, about 80% seen once; the top ten hold 8% to 10%. This CDR3 region has 13 residues. V was pared by 5 bases and J by 8 bases, with 14 bases between. Germline CDR1 reads MNHEY; CDR2 reads SVGEGT. This sequence originates from an elderly woman in a cohort sampled during active or convalescent COVID-19. The chain uses TRBV6-2 or TRBV6-3 and TRBJ2-3; possible D gene TRBD2, 5 bases. Sequenced material: peripheral blood. This chain's CDR3 is CASSRPASLTQYF. CDR3 coding DNA: TGTGCCAGCAGTCGCCCGGCTAGCCTTACGCAGTATTTT.